These 23 T cell receptor beta chains were all obtained from the same sample, sequenced in a study of cytomegalovirus exposure and HLA in healthy donors. PCR employed 60 Vbeta and 13 Jbeta primers. Repertoires were generated with immunoSEQ multiplex PCR, while TCRdb's copy carries only in-frame clones and drops some. Here the sample spans more than 75,000 clones, around three quarters being singletons. Sequencing input: PBMCs. The receptors were sampled from a man aged 30 to 45 in good health and CMV-seronegative.

This clone was detected only once. The sample contains more than one DNA sequence encoding this CDR3. The chain employs TRBV18 and TRBJ1-1; D is unclear. Germline CDR1 and CDR2: KGHSH and LQKENI. V was trimmed by 5 bases and J by 1 base, leaving 8 bases between them. The CDR3 length is 13 residues. The CDR3 DNA reads TGTGCCAGCTCAGCAACACAGAACACTGAAGCTTTCTTT. This codes for CASSATQNTEAFF.

The rearrangement joins TRBV18 to TRBJ2-7; TRBD1 matches at 7 bases. The trim removed 4 bases at V and 6 bases at J, leaving 3 bases unmatched. Germline CDR1 and CDR2: KGHSH and LQKENI. The CDR3 length is 12 residues. For the CDR3, the DNA is TGTGCCAGCTCACAGGGACAGCGCGAGCAGTACTTC. Encoded protein: CASSQGQREQYF.

The V gene is TRBV4-1, the J gene TRBJ1-2, with D unresolved. The V end was cut by 0 bases, the J end by 8 bases, with 16 bases between. This CDR3 has 15 residues. The germline V gene encodes CDR1 MGHRA and CDR2 YSYEKL. CDR3: CASSQDPTARQGYTF. The CDR3 region has the DNA TGCGCCAGCAGCCAAGACCCCACCGCCCGTCAGGGCTACACCTTC.

The chain is built from TRBV7-9 and TRBJ2-2, with TRBD1 matching over 9 bases. The V gene's germline CDR1 is SEHNR and CDR2 FQNEAQ (reference sequence). Unmatched junction bases numbered 5, after V lost 4 bases and J lost 2 bases. The CDR3 sequence is 16 residues long. CDR3 in amino acids: CASSSGQGINTGELFF. In DNA form, the CDR3 reads TGTGCCAGCAGCTCGGGACAGGGAATAAACACCGGGGAGCTGTTTTTT.

The chain carries TRBV6-6 and TRBJ2-7; TRBD1 agrees at 7 bases. The trim removed 5 bases at V and 2 bases at J, leaving 12 bases unmatched. Germline-derived CDR1 and CDR2 are MNHNY and SVGAGI (reference sequence). This CDR3 comprises 16 residues. The CDR3 DNA follows: TGTGCCAGCAGTCCCCGGACAGGTTCGGGCCCCTACGAGCAGTACTTC. Protein product: CASSPRTGSGPYEQYF.

The chain has TRBV10-3 and TRBJ2-3, with TRBD2 identical over 11 bases. The CDR3 has 15 amino acids. Looked up from germline, CDR1 is ENHRY and CDR2 is SYGVKD. The trim removed 9 bases at V and 3 bases at J, leaving 8 bases unmatched. The chain's CDR3 is CAISRGLAATDTQYF. DNA for the CDR3: TGTGCCATTAGCCGGGGACTAGCGGCGACAGATACGCAGTATTTT.

The chain recombines TRBV27 with TRBJ2-3; D is possibly TRBD2 (6 bases). V was cut by 6 bases and J by 6 bases, with 13 bases left in between. CDR1 and CDR2 from the germline V gene are MNHEY and SMNVEV (reference sequence). This CDR3 has 13 residues. The CDR3 DNA reads TGTGCCAGCAGCCCGGGACTTGCGGATACGCAGTATTTT. It encodes CASSPGLADTQYF.

This clone was seen just once. The V gene is TRBV18, the J gene TRBJ1-1; a possible D gene is TRBD1 (5 bases). This CDR3 spans 13 amino acids. Trimming shortened V by 11 bases and J by 0 bases, and 13 bases separated the two germline ends. Germline V CDR1 and CDR2: KGHSH, LQKENI. The CDR3 DNA is TGTGCCTCCCTCGGGGGGATGAACACTGAAGCTTTCTTT. This codes for CASLGGMNTEAFF.

A word on this clone: The junction does not match germline at one end; this may be a read error. The V call is TRBV7-9, the J call TRBJ2-5; D gene unclear. Germline values: CDR1 SEHNR, CDR2 FQNEAQ (reference sequence). The CDR3 is 12 amino acids. In nucleotides, the CDR3 is TGTTCCAGCAGCTGGTTAGGCGGGACCCAGTACTTC. This sequence encodes CSSSWLGGTQYF.

The chain employs TRBV30 and TRBJ2-7; 8 nucleotides agree with TRBD2. V gave up 2 bases and J gave up 5 bases; unmatched junction bases: 8. CDR1 GTSNPN and CDR2 SVGIG come from the germline V gene (reference sequence). This CDR3 has 14 residues. CDR3 nucleotides: TGTGCCTGGAGTATTACACGGGGGGGGGACGAGCAGTACTTC. Protein product: CAWSITRGGDEQYF.

CDR3 protein: CASSVAPTGFKEAFF. CDR3 nucleotides: TGTGCCAGCAGCGTAGCTCCGACAGGGTTTAAAGAGGCTTTCTTT. This sequence joins TRBV9 and TRBJ1-1; TRBD1 matches at 7 bases. Germline V gene lookup returns CDR1 SGDLS and CDR2 YYNGEE. V gave up 0 bases and J gave up 11 bases; unmatched junction bases: 13. The CDR3 runs 15 residues.

This clone was observed a handful of times. CDR3 DNA sequence: TGTGCCAGCAGTGAAATTGAAGGGGCAGGGCAAGAGACCCAGTACTTC. It encodes CASSEIEGAGQETQYF. This rearrangement joins TRBV6-1 to TRBJ2-5; perhaps TRBD1 as D (5 bases). V was trimmed by 2 bases and J by 2 bases, leaving 15 bases between them. This CDR3 comprises 16 residues. The germline CDR1 and CDR2 sequences are MNHNS and SASEGT.

This sequence joins TRBV30 and TRBJ1-6, with 10 bases matching TRBD1. Germline values: CDR1 GTSNPN, CDR2 SVGIG (reference sequence). V was pared by 2 bases and J by 8 bases, with 6 bases of the junction left unmatched. The CDR3 is made up of 15 amino acids. This CDR3 reads CAWSFGQGVHSPLHF. The CDR3 region has the DNA TGTGCCTGGAGTTTCGGACAGGGGGTACATTCACCCCTCCACTTT.

The V and J genes are TRBV6-5 and TRBJ1-2, with TRBD1 as a possible D gene (5 bases). Germline V gene sequence: CDR1 MNHEY, CDR2 SVGAGI. The CDR3 is 15 residues long. Trimming took 6 bases from V and 3 from J, leaving 17 bases between them. The CDR3 nucleotides are TGTGCCAGCAGGGGGATACAGGCCCGGGACTATGGCTACACCTTC. Encoded protein: CASRGIQARDYGYTF.

J is TRBJ1-3 and V is TRBV19; the match to TRBD1 covers 8 bases. V gave up 9 bases and J gave up 0 bases; unmatched junction bases: 10. CDR3 length: 16 amino acids. Germline V CDR1 and CDR2: LNHDA, SQIVND (reference sequence). CDR3 DNA: TGTGCCAGCGCCCGGGACAGGCGGACCTCTGGAAACACCATATATTTT. This sequence encodes CASARDRRTSGNTIYF.

This rearrangement joins TRBV29-1 to TRBJ1-1, with 8 nucleotides matching TRBD1. V was pared by 7 bases and J by 0 bases, with 4 bases of the junction left unmatched. CDR3 length: 13 residues. Per germline, CDR1 SQVTM and CDR2 ANQGSEA. DNA of the CDR3: TGCAGCGCAAGGACAGGGATGAACACTGAAGCTTTCTTT. Residues: CSARTGMNTEAFF.

This chain links TRBV7-9 with TRBJ2-3; 8 bases map to TRBD1. J gave up 7 bases and V 5 bases, and 11 bases lay outside the gene matches. This CDR3 has 15 residues. In germline, CDR1 is SEHNR, CDR2 FQNEAQ (reference sequence). CDR3: CASSPRTGIGYTQYF. CDR3 nucleotide sequence: TGTGCCAGCAGCCCCCGGACAGGGATAGGCTATACGCAGTATTTT.

This chain links TRBV6-5 with TRBJ1-1; no firm D call. CDR3 length equals 13 residues. The germline V gene encodes CDR1 MNHEY and CDR2 SVGAGI. The germline V and J ends were trimmed by 4 bases and 10 bases, with 16 bases remaining between them. CDR3 region: CASSSDLNVVAFF. CDR3 in DNA: TGTGCCAGCAGTTCGGACTTAAATGTCGTAGCTTTCTTT.

The CDR3 bases are TGTGCCAGCAGCTTCGGGACTAGCGGTTACAATGAGCAGTTCTTC. Translation gives CASSFGTSGYNEQFF. The V and J genes are TRBV5-4 and TRBJ2-1; TRBD2 matches at 11 bases. The CDR3 is 15 amino acids. V shed 2 bases and J 4 bases; nucleotides not matched to a gene: 2. Germline V lookup: CDR1 SGHNT, CDR2 YYREEE (reference sequence).

The chain recombines TRBV27 with TRBJ2-7; 8 bases map to TRBD2. From germline, CDR1 is MNHEY and CDR2 SMNVEV (reference sequence). The ends lost 4 bases at V and 0 bases at J; junction bases unmatched: 8. This CDR3 contains 16 residues. The CDR3 DNA is TGTGCCAGCAGTTCATCGGGGGGGACCTTCTCCTACGAGCAGTACTTC. It encodes CASSSSGGTFSYEQYF.

This clone was detected only a few times. The chain uses TRBV7-2 and TRBJ2-3; D is perhaps TRBD2 (7 bases). V lost 5 bases, J lost 0 bases, and 15 bases lay in between. From germline, CDR1 is SGHTA and CDR2 FQGNSA. The CDR3 extends over 16 amino acids. Here the CDR3 DNA reads TGTGCCAGCAGCCCTGGGGGCGGGGGAAGCACAGATACGCAGTATTTT. Translated: CASSPGGGGSTDTQYF.

The chain combines TRBV27 with TRBJ2-7, with D tentatively TRBD2 (6 bases). Trimming removed 5 bases from V and 2 bases from J, with 10 bases in between. In germline, CDR1 is MNHEY, CDR2 SMNVEV (reference sequence). This CDR3 is built from 13 residues. CDR3 loop: CASSRAGPYEQYF. The CDR3 nucleotides are TGTGCCAGCAGTAGGGCGGGACCCTACGAGCAGTACTTC.

This clone was detected only a few times. CDR3 nucleotide sequence: TGTGCCAGCAGCGTAAACAGGGGGCTGGGAAACACCATATATTTT. Translated, it gives CASSVNRGLGNTIYF. The chain has TRBV7-9 and TRBJ1-3; TRBD1 agrees at 9 bases. Germline CDR1 is SEHNR and CDR2 is FQNEAQ (reference sequence). The CDR3 extends over 15 amino acids. The V gene end was trimmed by 5 bases and the J gene end by 4 bases; junction bases not matched to a gene: 6. Full variable domain (rest looked up from reference TRBV7-9 and TRBJ1-3): DTGVSQNPRHKITKRGQNVTFRCDPISEHNRLYWYRQTLGQGPEFLTYFQNEAQLEKSRLLSDRFSAERPKGSFSTLEIQRTEQGDSAMYLCASSVNRGLGNTIYFGEGSWLTVV.